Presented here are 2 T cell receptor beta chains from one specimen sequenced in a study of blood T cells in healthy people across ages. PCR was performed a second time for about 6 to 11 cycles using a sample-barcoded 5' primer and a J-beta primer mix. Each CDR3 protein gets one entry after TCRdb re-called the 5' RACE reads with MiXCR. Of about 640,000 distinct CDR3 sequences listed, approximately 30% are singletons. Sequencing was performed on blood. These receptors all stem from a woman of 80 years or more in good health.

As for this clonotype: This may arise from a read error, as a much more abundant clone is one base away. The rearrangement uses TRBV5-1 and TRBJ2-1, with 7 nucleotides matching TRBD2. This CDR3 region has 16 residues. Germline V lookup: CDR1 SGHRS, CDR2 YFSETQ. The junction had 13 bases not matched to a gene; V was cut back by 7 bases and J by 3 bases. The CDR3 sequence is CASGDGFGGVYNEQFF. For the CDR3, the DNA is TGCGCCAGCGGCGACGGCTTTGGGGGGGTCTACAATGAGCAGTTCTTC.

The CDR3 DNA sequence: TGCAGTGCTAGAGATACGACCCGGGGCGACTACACCTTC. It encodes CSARDTTRGDYTF. The genes are TRBV20-1 and TRBJ1-2, with a possible D match to TRBD1 (5 bases). The CDR3 extends over 13 amino acids. Trimming cost V 0 bases and J 10 bases, with 15 bases left between them. Germline assignment: CDR1 DFQATT and CDR2 SNEGSKA (reference sequence).